One and the same sample provided the 15 T cell receptor beta chains below, sequenced in a study of CD8+CD57+ T cells in acquired aplastic anemia (dated by TCRdb to between 2018 and 2020). For sequencing, an Illumina HiSeq 2000 was employed. Profiling of TCR beta VDJ combinations and CDR3 sequences used genomic DNA as the template. TCRdb ran its own pipeline on the public reads, namely fastp trimming at Q25 and MiXCR clone calling, and kept in-frame beta chains. Entries are consolidated by CDR3 protein sequence, retaining the most common genes and DNA. For this sample there are more than 200,000 distinct CDR3 sequences; roughly 50% appear just once. The ten largest make up just under 20% of the sample. Flow cytometry had shown CD8+CD57+ cell expansion in the patients selected for sequencing. The specimen sequenced was sorted CD4+, CD8+, or CD8+CD57+ T cells (not recorded which) from PBMCs. The receptor source for this set is a human donor with aplastic anemia.

The rearrangement links TRBV11-1 to TRBJ2-1, with D possibly matching TRBD2 (6 bases). The CDR3 loop spans 14 amino acids. The ends were cut back, 5 bases at V and 12 bases at J, with 20 bases in the middle. The germline V gene encodes CDR1 SGHAT and CDR2 FQDESV (reference sequence). CDR3: CASSRLGGGSRQFF. CDR3 DNA sequence: TGTGCCAGCAGCCGATTGGGGGGTGGGAGTAGGCAGTTCTTC.

This clonotype occurred a few times. This chain joins TRBV7-3 and TRBJ1-2; D is unresolved. The CDR3 is 11 residues long. V was pared by 9 bases and J by 4 bases, with 9 bases between. Per germline, CDR1 SGHTA and CDR2 FQGTGA. The CDR3 DNA reads TGTGCCAGGCACTCTTCCTATGGCTACACCTTC. Translation: CARHSSYGYTF. The whole variable domain, remainder taken from reference TRBV7-3 and TRBJ1-2, is GAGVSQTPSNKVTEKGKYVELRCDPISGHTALYWYRQSLGQGPEFLIYFQGTGAADDSGLPNDRFFAVRPEGSVSTLKIQRTERGDSAVYLCARHSSYGYTFGSGTRLTVV.

With regard to this clonotype: This may be a read error, as it is one base from a much larger clone. The CDR3 protein is CASSRWEGYTF. The CDR3, as DNA: TGTGCCAGCTCCCGCTGGGAGGGGTACACCTTC. J is TRBJ1-2 and V is TRBV12-3 or TRBV12-4; a possible D gene is TRBD1 (5 bases). CDR3 size: 11 residues. V lost 8 bases and J 11 bases, leaving 15 bases between the germline ends.

V and J are TRBV20-1 and TRBJ1-5; 7 bases fit TRBD1. The V gene's germline CDR1 is DFQATT and CDR2 SNEGSKA (reference sequence). The CDR3 is 14 amino acids. Trimming at V came to 5 bases and at J to 2 bases, leaving 6 bases not matched to a gene. CDR3 residues: CSALDRMGNQPQHF. Here the CDR3 DNA reads TGCAGTGCTCTGGACAGGATGGGCAATCAGCCCCAGCATTTT.

The chain has TRBV7-3 and TRBJ1-2; D ambiguous. The V end lost 5 bases, the J end lost 5 bases, and 18 bases lay between the germline ends. In germline, CDR1 is SGHTA, CDR2 FQGTGA. This CDR3 contains 15 residues. The CDR3 region is CASSPTGPLPYGYTF. For the CDR3, the DNA is TGTGCCAGCAGCCCCACGGGTCCCCTTCCATATGGCTACACCTTC. Full variable domain (rest looked up from reference TRBV7-3 and TRBJ1-2): GAGVSQTPSNKVTEKGKYVELRCDPISGHTALYWYRQSLGQGPEFLIYFQGTGAADDSGLPNDRFFAVRPEGSVSTLKIQRTERGDSAVYLCASSPTGPLPYGYTFGSGTRLTVV.

The CDR3 loop reads CSYWDRIISPLHF. DNA for the CDR3: TGCAGCTACTGGGACAGGATAATTTCACCCCTCCACTTT. The rearrangement links TRBV29-1 to TRBJ1-6; 8 positions match TRBD1. V lost 8 bases, J lost 9 bases, and 9 bases stayed unmatched. The CDR3 extends over 13 amino acids. CDR1 is SQVTM and CDR2 is ANQGSEA in the germline V gene.

V is TRBV2 and J is TRBJ1-4, with D perhaps TRBD1 (6 bases). V lost 6 bases to trimming and J lost 8 bases, with 16 bases between them. The CDR3 length is 14 residues. Germline V lookup: CDR1 SNHLY, CDR2 FYNNEI. The CDR3 reads CASSPGGGREKLFF. Written as DNA, the CDR3 is TGTGCCAGCAGCCCGGGTGGGGGGCGGGAAAAACTGTTTTTT.

This clonotype turned up a few times. V usage is TRBV20-1 and J usage is TRBJ1-1; D gene uncertain. CDR3 length equals 14 residues. Trimming took off 1 base at V and 4 bases at J, with 13 bases between the two ends. Germline V CDR1 and CDR2: DFQATT, SNEGSKA (reference sequence). The CDR3 region has the DNA TGCAGTGCTAGAGGTGGAACACGAGTCACTGAAGCTTTCTTT. It translates to CSARGGTRVTEAFF.

The chain recombines TRBV10-3 with TRBJ2-7, with D perhaps being TRBD1 or TRBD2 (6 bases each). This CDR3 is built from 14 residues. V was shortened by 9 bases and J by 0 bases, with 15 bases between the two germline ends. Germline values: CDR1 ENHRY, CDR2 SYGVKD. Here the CDR3 reads CAIGGQGSSYEQYF. CDR3 sequence (DNA): TGTGCCATTGGGGGGCAGGGAAGCTCCTACGAGCAGTACTTC.

CDR3 bases: TGTGCCAGCAGCGGACGAGGGAACACTGAAGCTTTCTTT. It codes for CASSGRGNTEAFF. The J gene is TRBJ1-1, the V gene TRBV7-9; no clear D gene. Looked up from germline, CDR1 is SEHNR and CDR2 is FQNEAQ (reference sequence). V was shortened by 5 bases and J by 1 base, with 8 bases between the two germline ends. There are 13 residues in the CDR3.

With respect to this clonotype: A much larger clone lies a single base off, so this may be a read error. The chain joins TRBV10-3 to TRBJ2-5, with D maybe TRBD2 (5 bases). Germline V lookup: CDR1 ENHRY, CDR2 SYGVKD. There are 17 residues in the CDR3. The CDR3 sequence is CASSYKMVLGSWETPYF. CDR3 nucleotide sequence: TGTGCCAGCAGTTACAAAATGGTTCTCGGGTCGTGGGAGACCCCGTACTTC.

The V and J genes are TRBV28 and TRBJ2-3, with D perhaps matching TRBD1 (6 bases). The CDR3 runs 15 residues. Germline CDR1 MDHEN, CDR2 SYDVKM. Trimming stripped 4 bases from V and 1 base from J, with 12 bases between. CDR3 region: CASSSQGQGTDTQYF. As DNA, the CDR3 is TGTGCCAGCAGTTCACAGGGACAAGGCACAGATACGCAGTATTTT.

Concerning this clonotype: A much bigger clone sits one base away, suggesting this may be a read error. V gene TRBV7-9 combines with J gene TRBJ1-4, with D possibly TRBD1 on 6 matching bases. This CDR3 has 16 amino acids. Germline assignment: CDR1 SEHNR and CDR2 FQNEAQ (reference sequence). The CDR3 DNA reads as TGCGCCAGCAGCCAAGATACAGGGCTTTCTAATGAAAAACTGTTTTTT. Residues: CASSQDTGLSNEKLFF.

There are many counts of this clonotype. The chain links TRBV11-2 to TRBJ2-1; 10 bases map to TRBD2. CDR1 and CDR2 from the germline V gene are SGHAT and FQNNGV. The CDR3 totals 17 residues. Losses at the gene ends were 2 bases for V and 5 bases for J; bases not matched to a gene: 9. CDR3 coding DNA: TGTGCCAGCAGCTTAAGGCTAGCGGGGGACAACAACAATGAGCAGTTCTTC. It encodes CASSLRLAGDNNNEQFF.

The chain joins TRBV5-4 to TRBJ2-2, with TRBD2 as a possible D gene (6 bases). Germline V gene sequence: CDR1 SGHNT, CDR2 YYREEE (reference sequence). The CDR3 runs 15 residues. V lost 4 bases to trimming and J lost 4 bases, with 14 bases between them. The CDR3 bases are TGTGCCAGCAGCCGAGGGACTCCTAGCACCGGGGAGCTGTTTTTT. This gives the protein CASSRGTPSTGELFF.